A selection of T cell receptor beta chains follows, all from one sample in a study of cytomegalovirus exposure and HLA in healthy donors. Repertoires were generated with immunoSEQ multiplex PCR, while TCRdb's copy carries only in-frame clones and drops some. The data contain tens of thousands of clones, around 97% of them singletons. Sample: PBMCs. The receptors shown here come from a woman between 18 and 29 years old in good health and CMV-seropositive. Each CDR3 is given with its conserved first and last residue. The D gene is left open where the match is weak.

D gene: -
J gene: TRBJ1-1
V gene: TRBV19
CDR3 protein: CASSIPSINTEAFF

D gene: -
J gene: TRBJ1-1
V gene: TRBV29-1
CDR3 protein: CSAKQGLDTEAFF

D gene: TRBD2
J gene: TRBJ2-7
V gene: TRBV5-4
CDR3 protein: CASSEDAGGFYEQYF

D gene: TRBD1
J gene: TRBJ1-1
V gene: TRBV6-6
CDR3 protein: CASTLSRDRTEAFF

D gene: TRBD1
J gene: TRBJ2-7
V gene: TRBV13
CDR3 protein: CASSRGNARQGARNEQYF

D gene: -
J gene: TRBJ2-3
V gene: TRBV18
CDR3 protein: CASSPRQDELSDTQYF

D gene: TRBD2
J gene: TRBJ2-5
V gene: TRBV11-3
CDR3 protein: CASSPREGKTQYF

D gene: -
J gene: TRBJ1-5
V gene: TRBV19
CDR3 protein: CASSTTGTNQPQHF

D gene: -
J gene: TRBJ1-2
V gene: TRBV29-1
CDR3 protein: CSVEDRFDGYTF

D gene: TRBD1
J gene: TRBJ1-1
V gene: TRBV4-1
CDR3 protein: CASSARGLGNTEAFF

D gene: -
J gene: TRBJ2-5
V gene: TRBV28
CDR3 protein: CASSFSLPPRTQYF

D gene: -
J gene: TRBJ2-3
V gene: TRBV6-4
CDR3 protein: CASSDTGSTDTQYF

D gene: TRBD1
J gene: TRBJ1-4
V gene: TRBV6-5
CDR3 protein: CASRRGQRFEKLFF

D gene: -
J gene: TRBJ1-5
V gene: TRBV6-5
CDR3 protein: CASSYSDSYQPQHF

D gene: TRBD1
J gene: TRBJ2-1
V gene: TRBV19
CDR3 protein: CASRRPGQAYNEQFF

D gene: -
J gene: TRBJ2-1
V gene: TRBV7-9
CDR3 protein: CASSGSLSYNEQFF

D gene: TRBD2
J gene: TRBJ2-5
V gene: TRBV6-1
CDR3 protein: CASSETSGSVETQYF

D gene: TRBD2
J gene: TRBJ2-2
V gene: TRBV5-1
CDR3 protein: CASSLRLGLAGPGELFF

D gene: -
J gene: TRBJ1-2
V gene: TRBV18
CDR3 protein: CASSPEQGLHF

D gene: TRBD1
J gene: TRBJ1-1
V gene: TRBV7-9
CDR3 protein: CASSRIQGDTEAFF

D gene: -
J gene: TRBJ2-2
V gene: TRBV6-6
CDR3 protein: CASSYRTANTGELFF

D gene: -
J gene: TRBJ1-1
V gene: TRBV10-2
CDR3 protein: CATTTGRTEAFF

D gene: TRBD2
J gene: TRBJ2-2
V gene: TRBV7-6
CDR3 protein: CASSLHGTSHTGELFF

D gene: TRBD1
J gene: TRBJ2-2
V gene: TRBV5-6
CDR3 protein: CASSSTGWRGELFF

D gene: -
J gene: TRBJ1-1
V gene: TRBV14
CDR3 protein: CASSQDPRATEAFF

D gene: TRBD1
J gene: TRBJ1-2
V gene: TRBV15
CDR3 protein: CATSRTPFPGQGARNYGYTF

D gene: TRBD1
J gene: TRBJ1-4
V gene: TRBV27
CDR3 protein: CASSKGQGLFTNEKLFF

D gene: -
J gene: TRBJ2-1
V gene: TRBV1
CDR3 protein: CTSSQLSGRDSYNEQFF

D gene: -
J gene: TRBJ2-3
V gene: TRBV27
CDR3 protein: CASSLTGHGQYF

D gene: -
J gene: TRBJ1-3
V gene: TRBV30
CDR3 protein: CAWSVRGFGNTIYF

D gene: TRBD1
J gene: TRBJ1-4
V gene: TRBV4-1
CDR3 protein: CASSQVGQGSWVEKLFF

D gene: TRBD2
J gene: TRBJ2-1
V gene: TRBV5-1
CDR3 protein: CASSYGLAGGHSYNEQFF

D gene: TRBD1
J gene: TRBJ1-1
V gene: TRBV5-1
CDR3 protein: CASSLDLRGPEAFF

D gene: -
J gene: TRBJ2-7
V gene: TRBV5-4
CDR3 protein: CASSLPTVGNFEQYF

D gene: -
J gene: TRBJ1-1
V gene: TRBV6-5
CDR3 protein: CASSNNREEAFF

D gene: TRBD1
J gene: TRBJ2-7
V gene: TRBV18
CDR3 protein: CASSRDSKNYEQYF

D gene: TRBD1
J gene: TRBJ2-5
V gene: TRBV7-9
CDR3 protein: CASSLARGTGAQETQYF

D gene: -
J gene: TRBJ1-4
V gene: TRBV11-2
CDR3 protein: CASSLGSQTRHYSNEKLFF

D gene: -
J gene: TRBJ1-4
V gene: TRBV27
CDR3 protein: CASSYGQSNEKLFF

D gene: -
J gene: TRBJ2-1
V gene: TRBV11-2
CDR3 protein: CASSGGARTYNEQFF

D gene: TRBD2
J gene: TRBJ2-7
V gene: TRBV11-1
CDR3 protein: CASSWDNPSGGTYEQYF

D gene: TRBD1
J gene: TRBJ2-7
V gene: TRBV28
CDR3 protein: CASSRDRGEQYF

D gene: -
J gene: TRBJ1-1
V gene: TRBV2
CDR3 protein: CASSEVAEAFF

D gene: TRBD1
J gene: TRBJ2-1
V gene: TRBV14
CDR3 protein: CASSRTGSYNEQFF

D gene: TRBD1
J gene: TRBJ1-5
V gene: TRBV28
CDR3 protein: CASRLRTGPSNQPQHF

D gene: TRBD1
J gene: TRBJ2-5
V gene: TRBV28
CDR3 protein: CASSFLRTGGIETQYF

D gene: TRBD1
J gene: TRBJ2-1
V gene: TRBV30
CDR3 protein: CAWSEPMGQGLNVRFF

D gene: -
J gene: TRBJ2-1
V gene: TRBV28
CDR3 protein: CASSLRRGPYNEQFF

D gene: TRBD2
J gene: TRBJ2-5
V gene: TRBV25-1
CDR3 protein: CASSPGLAVQETQYF

D gene: TRBD1
J gene: TRBJ1-2
V gene: TRBV5-1
CDR3 protein: CASSTEGAGLDGYTF

D gene: -
J gene: TRBJ2-5
V gene: TRBV28
CDR3 protein: CASSRDIPPAQYF

D gene: TRBD2
J gene: TRBJ2-5
V gene: TRBV6-1
CDR3 protein: CASSGLAGGGETQYF

D gene: -
J gene: TRBJ1-2
V gene: TRBV27
CDR3 protein: CASSPRGGGYTF

D gene: -
J gene: TRBJ1-1
V gene: TRBV9
CDR3 protein: CASSVSRHSNTEAFF

D gene: -
J gene: TRBJ2-7
V gene: TRBV15
CDR3 protein: CATSRDFPSTYEQYF

D gene: -
J gene: TRBJ2-2
V gene: TRBV28
CDR3 protein: CASSLANTGELFF

D gene: -
J gene: TRBJ2-1
V gene: TRBV12-5
CDR3 protein: CASGSAGGLSSYNEQFF